These 19 T cell receptor beta chains came from one sample sequenced in a study of chronic HIV infection and antiretroviral therapy. TCRdb called the 5' RACE reads again in MiXCR, with one record for every CDR3 protein. Of 30,000 to 35,000 distinct CDR3 sequences in the sample, about 8.6% were seen once. Input material: peripheral blood. All receptors derive from an adult who had HIV and had not received antiretroviral therapy, or was an uninfected healthy control (not recorded which).

This clonotype occurred a few times. This chain joins TRBV13 and TRBJ2-3; D is undetermined. Trimming cost V 2 bases and J 2 bases, with 8 bases left between them. Per the germline V gene, CDR1 is PRHDT and CDR2 is FYEKMQ (reference sequence). The CDR3 covers 14 residues. The CDR3 protein is CASSLRQNTDTQYF. CDR3 coding DNA: TGTGCCAGCAGCTTAAGGCAGAACACAGATACGCAGTATTTT.

The V gene is TRBV29-1, the J gene TRBJ2-1; 11 nucleotides line up with TRBD2. J gave up 3 bases and V 7 bases, and 5 bases lay outside the gene matches. The CDR3 has 14 residues. From germline, CDR1 is SQVTM and CDR2 ANQGSEA. The CDR3 is CSAPLAGGYNEQFF. The CDR3 DNA sequence: TGCAGCGCTCCGCTAGCGGGGGGCTACAATGAGCAGTTCTTC.

The chain carries TRBV29-1 and TRBJ2-1; the match to TRBD1 covers 8 bases. The CDR3 runs to 13 residues. The ends lost 4 bases at V and 9 bases at J; junction bases unmatched: 8. The germline gives CDR1 SQVTM, CDR2 ANQGSEA. The CDR3 protein is CSVAGQGAGEQFF. The DNA of the CDR3 is TGCAGCGTTGCGGGGCAGGGGGCAGGTGAGCAGTTCTTC.

This clonotype was counted many times. The chain joins TRBV5-8 to TRBJ1-2, with unresolved D. V was clipped by 0 bases and J by 8 bases, with 5 bases between them. CDR3 length equals 11 residues. In germline, CDR1 is SGHTS, CDR2 YDEGEE. CDR3 bases: TGTGCCAGCAGCTTGGGGATCGGCTACACCTTC. It yields the protein CASSLGIGYTF.

This clonotype appeared many times. The chain employs TRBV10-3 and TRBJ2-1, with TRBD2 matching 10 bases. This CDR3 is built from 14 residues. CDR1 and CDR2 from the germline V gene are ENHRY and SYGVKD. This CDR3 is CAFSGGSPGNEQFF. The CDR3, as DNA: TGTGCTTTTAGCGGGGGGTCGCCGGGCAATGAGCAGTTCTTC.

This clonotype was observed a few times. This sequence joins TRBV4-2 and TRBJ2-5; D is unresolved. Trimming shortened V by 0 bases and J by 3 bases, and 11 bases separated the two germline ends. The CDR3 loop spans 15 amino acids. Germline CDR1 reads LGHNA; CDR2 reads YNFKEQ. The CDR3 region is CASSQDLGPEETQYF. The CDR3 DNA is TGTGCCAGCAGCCAAGATCTCGGCCCCGAAGAGACCCAGTACTTC.

This clonotype was detected many times. The chain combines TRBV20-1 with TRBJ2-5; the D is unclear. Germline V gene data show CDR1 as DFQATT and CDR2 as SNEGSKA (reference sequence). There are 13 residues in the CDR3. Trimming shortened V by 3 bases and J by 0 bases, and 8 bases separated the two germline ends. The DNA of the CDR3 is TGCAGTGCTAGGGCCCCGGACCAAGAGACCCAGTACTTC. Translated, it gives CSARAPDQETQYF.

In its sample, this clonotype was seen many times. The chain has TRBV4-2 and TRBJ1-2; D possibly corresponds to TRBD1 (5 bases). CDR1 and CDR2 from the germline V gene are LGHNA and YNFKEQ. Deletions cut 5 bases from V and 1 base from J, with 8 bases between. This CDR3 region has 13 residues. CDR3 in amino acids: CASSEDINYGYTF. Written as DNA, the CDR3 is TGTGCCAGCAGCGAGGACATTAACTATGGCTACACCTTC.

V usage is TRBV7-9 and J usage is TRBJ2-5, with D perhaps matching TRBD2 (6 bases). Trimming shortened V by 5 bases and J by 1 base, and 14 bases separated the two germline ends. CDR1 SEHNR and CDR2 FQNEAQ come from the germline V gene (reference sequence). The CDR3 runs to 15 residues. The CDR3 reads CASSQPREIQETQYF. The CDR3 nucleotides read TGTGCCAGCAGCCAACCCCGGGAGATCCAAGAGACCCAGTACTTC.

The table lists this clonotype with many counts. The chain carries TRBV10-3 and TRBJ1-2, with 9 bases matching TRBD1. The CDR3 loop spans 14 amino acids. The germline V gene encodes CDR1 ENHRY and CDR2 SYGVKD. With V trimmed by 0 bases and J by 5 bases, 1 base remained unmatched. CDR3 region: CAISESGTGYGYTF. CDR3 bases: TGTGCCATCAGTGAGTCCGGGACAGGGTATGGCTACACCTTC.

This clonotype came up many times. The rearrangement uses TRBV9 and TRBJ2-7, with TRBD2 matching 9 bases. The ends lost 3 bases at V and 5 bases at J; junction bases unmatched: 9. CDR3 length equals 15 residues. Germline V gene sequence: CDR1 SGDLS, CDR2 YYNGEE. Here the CDR3 DNA reads TGTGCCAGCAGCGCCGGGGGAGGACTAGCGAACGAGCAGTACTTC. Protein product: CASSAGGGLANEQYF.

This chain joins TRBV12-3 or TRBV12-4 and TRBJ2-2; TRBD1 might be the D (6 bases). With 7 bases removed from V and 4 bases from J, the gap between germline ends came to 10 bases. This CDR3 spans 13 amino acids. This CDR3 is CASNSGVTGELFF. DNA for the CDR3: TGTGCCAGCAACTCAGGGGTCACCGGGGAGCTGTTTTTT.

This clonotype has a count of ten or more. The V gene is TRBV9, the J gene TRBJ1-1, with D possibly matching TRBD1 (6 bases). Trimming shortened V by 4 bases and J by 0 bases, and 10 bases separated the two germline ends. This CDR3 comprises 14 residues. The germline gives CDR1 SGDLS, CDR2 YYNGEE. CDR3 loop: CASSRGQMNTEAFF. The CDR3 bases are TGTGCCAGCAGCCGGGGACAAATGAACACTGAAGCTTTCTTT.

The genes are TRBV28 and TRBJ2-2, with 7 bases lining up with TRBD2. Unmatched junction bases numbered 7, after V lost 3 bases and J lost 3 bases. This CDR3 has 16 residues. Per germline, CDR1 MDHEN and CDR2 SYDVKM. This CDR3 reads CASSFVTSPYTGELFF. Written as DNA, the CDR3 is TGTGCCAGCAGTTTCGTGACTAGCCCTTACACCGGGGAGCTGTTTTTT.

This clonotype occurred many times. The rearrangement uses TRBV11-2 and TRBJ2-5; D is perhaps TRBD1 or TRBD2 (6 bases each). The CDR3 sequence is 16 residues long. The germline V gene encodes CDR1 SGHAT and CDR2 FQNNGV. V lost 6 bases and J 4 bases, leaving 21 bases between the germline ends. The CDR3 is CASSYSIPEGGETQYF. CDR3 in DNA: TGTGCCAGCAGTTATAGCATCCCGGAGGGGGGAGAGACCCAGTACTTC.

The chain is built from TRBV7-9 and TRBJ2-1, with D perhaps TRBD1 (6 bases). V was shortened by 4 bases and J by 10 bases, with 11 bases between the two germline ends. The CDR3 extends over 12 amino acids. Germline-derived CDR1 and CDR2 are SEHNR and FQNEAQ (reference sequence). The CDR3 region is CASSSQGYEQFF. The CDR3 nucleotides read TGTGCCAGCAGCTCACAGGGTTACGAGCAGTTCTTC.

This clonotype was found many times. The chain recombines TRBV24-1 with TRBJ2-1, with D maybe TRBD1 (6 bases). Germline CDR1 and CDR2: KGHDR and SFDVKD. Trimming removed 3 bases from V and 10 bases from J, with 18 bases in between. The CDR3 is 15 amino acids. The CDR3 DNA is TGTGCCACCAGTGATGTTCGTAGGGGGAATAACGAGCAGTTCTTC. It is translated as CATSDVRRGNNEQFF.

The chain links TRBV10-3 to TRBJ2-6, with unresolved D. This CDR3 contains 14 residues. The V end was cut by 3 bases, the J end by 0 bases, with 3 bases between. Germline CDR1 ENHRY, CDR2 SYGVKD. The CDR3: CAISDSSGANVLTF. In nucleotides, the CDR3 is TGTGCCATCAGTGACAGCTCTGGGGCCAACGTCCTGACTTTC.

This clonotype is categorized as medium-sized. This chain uses TRBV6-5 with TRBJ2-7, with D unresolved. CDR1 and CDR2 (germline): MNHEY, SVGAGI. The germline V and J ends were trimmed by 4 bases and 2 bases, with 18 bases remaining between them. CDR3 length: 16 amino acids. CDR3 in amino acids: CASSFTEDGITYEQYF. The CDR3 region has the DNA TGTGCCAGCAGTTTTACTGAGGATGGGATAACCTACGAGCAGTACTTC.